Detailed here is one T cell receptor beta chain. What it binds is unknown. The J segment lost 5 bases and the V segment lost 2 bases, leaving 15 bases of the junction unmatched. Germline loops: CDR1 LGHNA, CDR2 YSLEER. The CDR3 has 18 amino acids. Every donor had blood drawn once into heparin, approximately 110 mL on average. This entry comes from a study of beta chain features in type 1 diabetes. Study as a whole: What patients shared with healthy donors was a similar profile of age, gender and cell yields. Overall study findings and caveats: Among patients, naive, central memory and Treg TCRB repertoires appeared more similar than among healthy donors. Shortening of TCRB CDR3s, moderate but significant, appeared in all four CD4+ subsets of Type 1 diabetes patients.

TCRB transcripts that were expressed got sequenced, as all of the isolated RNA had been reverse transcribed. The table came from immunoSEQ multiplex PCR; TCRdb's copy has only in-frame clones and leaves some out. Of around 250,000 clones detected, 14% appear once; the ten largest clones hold about 0.016%. The sample comprised naive CD4+ T cells from blood. The chain links TRBV4-3 to TRBJ2-5; TRBD1 agrees at 9 bases. This sequence was found in a man under 40 with type 1 diabetes. The CDR3 loop is CASSQSLGQGRLGETQYF. The CDR3 region has the DNA TGCGCCAGCAGCCAATCCCTTGGACAGGGGAGGCTGGGGGAGACCCAGTACTTC.